This T cell receptor beta chain was obtained from a study of cytomegalovirus exposure and HLA in healthy donors. In its sample, this clone was seen a few times. Its specificity is unknown. Sequencing was performed with immunoSEQ multiplex PCR; in TCRdb, only in-frame clones are kept and a portion is missing. The sample lists some 130,000 clones; 85% to 90% were seen once. This CDR3 spans 16 amino acids. V shed 4 bases and J 5 bases; nucleotides not matched to a gene: 9. Germline CDR1 reads SGDLS; CDR2 reads YYNGEE. Findings of the study overall: A subsequent analysis found that TCR clusters from the first cohort also tended to co-occur in the approximately 130 validation repertoires, with approximately 95% of cluster scores above 0.

The rearrangement uses TRBV9 and TRBJ1-4; 9 nucleotides match TRBD1. The sequenced sample consisted of PBMCs. This receptor was taken from a man younger than 30 in good health and CMV-seronegative. The CDR3 loop is CASSPPTGQGNEKLFF. CDR3 DNA: TGTGCCAGCAGCCCCCCTACAGGACAGGGGAATGAAAAACTGTTTTTT.